The 19 T cell receptor beta chains below all came from one sample that was sequenced in a study of T cell changes during pregnancy in multiple sclerosis. The method was immunoSEQ multiplex PCR; TCRdb's version includes in-frame clones alone and lacks a portion of them. The data contain about 83,000 clones, approximately 90% of them singletons. This material consisted of PBMCs, taken in the first trimester of pregnancy. The receptors derive from a female donor in good health, serving as a control in a pregnancy study. Some clones in this sample may be carry-over from other donors' samples.

The J gene is TRBJ1-3, the V gene TRBV7-9; TRBD1 is a possible D gene (6 bases). CDR3 length equals 14 residues. The V end was cut by 3 bases, the J end by 2 bases, with 8 bases between. CDR1 SEHNR and CDR2 FQNEAQ come from the germline V gene (reference sequence). The chain's CDR3 is CASSFKGAGNTIYF. CDR3 nucleotides: TGTGCCAGCAGCTTTAAGGGGGCTGGAAACACCATATATTTT.

V and J are TRBV6-5 and TRBJ1-2, with D possibly being TRBD1 (6 bases). Between the trimmed V and J ends, which lost 1 base and 6 bases, there was a span of 12 bases. Germline lookup yields CDR1 MNHEY and CDR2 SVGAGI. CDR3 length equals 14 residues. Here the CDR3 reads CASSYLGGADGYTF. The CDR3 DNA reads TGTGCCAGCAGTTACTTAGGGGGAGCTGATGGCTACACCTTC.

The DNA for the CDR3 is TGCGCCAGCTGGCCGGGACAGGGAATCTACGAGCAGTACTTC. It encodes CASWPGQGIYEQYF. The gene calls are TRBV5-1 and TRBJ2-7; TRBD1 agrees at 9 bases. This CDR3 region has 14 residues. Per the germline V gene, CDR1 is SGHRS and CDR2 is YFSETQ. Losses at the gene ends were 7 bases for V and 3 bases for J; bases not matched to a gene: 8.

The chain uses TRBV5-1 and TRBJ2-1; TRBD2 matches at 8 bases. Germline values: CDR1 SGHRS, CDR2 YFSETQ. The CDR3 loop spans 16 amino acids. V lost 0 bases and J lost 1; bases outside the gene matches: 3. The CDR3 region is CASSLVGGESYNEQFF. The CDR3, as DNA: TGCGCCAGCAGCTTGGTCGGGGGGGAATCCTACAATGAGCAGTTCTTC.

The chain couples TRBV6-1 to TRBJ2-7; a weak D match, TRBD2 (6 bases). The CDR3 runs to 14 residues. Trimming shortened V by 10 bases and J by 3 bases, and 19 bases separated the two germline ends. The V gene's germline CDR1 is MNHNS and CDR2 SASEGT. CDR3 region: CAILGRGINYEQYF. For the CDR3, the DNA is TGTGCCATCCTCGGGAGAGGGATCAACTACGAGCAGTACTTC.

The chain carries TRBV5-4 and TRBJ2-1, with 8 bases that match TRBD2. CDR3 length: 16 amino acids. Germline V gene sequence: CDR1 SGHNT, CDR2 YYREEE (reference sequence). V lost 6 bases to trimming and J lost 9 bases; unmatched junction nucleotides: 17. The CDR3 loop is CASNLRGGKVGVEQFF. The CDR3 DNA reads TGTGCCAGCAACCTACGGGGGGGGAAGGTTGGAGTTGAGCAGTTCTTC.

This clone was seen more than once but under ten times. CDR3 DNA sequence: TGTGCCAGCAGTTCGCAGGGTTACGAGCAGTACTTC. This sequence encodes CASSSQGYEQYF. This chain connects TRBV7-9 to TRBJ2-7; D perhaps matches TRBD1 (5 bases). V was clipped by 6 bases and J by 4 bases, with 10 bases between them. This CDR3 is 12 amino acids long. Germline V gene lookup returns CDR1 SEHNR and CDR2 FQNEAQ (reference sequence). Full variable domain (rest looked up from reference TRBV7-9 and TRBJ2-7): DTGVSQNPRHKITKRGQNVTFRCDPISEHNRLYWYRQTLGQGPEFLTYFQNEAQLEKSRLLSDRFSAERPKGSFSTLEIQRTEQGDSAMYLCASSSQGYEQYFGPGTRLTVT.

This CDR3 reads CASSFGGTLGGTEAFF. The CDR3 DNA follows: TGCGCCAGCAGCTTTGGTGGGACCTTAGGGGGCACTGAAGCTTTCTTT. The J gene is TRBJ1-1, the V gene TRBV5-1, with a weak D call TRBD1 (6 bases). The CDR3 sequence is 16 residues long. Trimming removed 2 bases at V and 4 bases at J, with 18 bases between. Germline CDR1 reads SGHRS; CDR2 reads YFSETQ. The whole variable domain, remainder taken from reference TRBV5-1 and TRBJ1-1, is KAGVTQTPRYLIKTRGQQVTLSCSPISGHRSVSWYQQTPGQGLQFLFEYFSETQRNKGNFPGRFSGRQFSNSRSEMNVSTLELGDSALYLCASSFGGTLGGTEAFFGQGTRLTVV.

The gene calls are TRBV7-3 and TRBJ1-1; D is undetermined. Germline CDR1 reads SGHTA; CDR2 reads FQGTGA. This CDR3 spans 13 amino acids. The V and J ends lost 4 bases and 0 bases respectively, with 6 bases between them. CDR3 DNA: TGTGCCAGCAGCTCCTCAGTGAACACTGAAGCTTTCTTT. Protein: CASSSSVNTEAFF.

V is TRBV15 and J is TRBJ1-6; 9 nucleotides match TRBD1. This CDR3 spans 17 amino acids. CDR1 is LNHNV and CDR2 is YYDKDF in the germline V gene (reference sequence). The V segment lost 0 bases and the J segment 7 bases; nucleotides outside the gene matches: 7. The CDR3 reads CATSRDLSTGGNSPLHF. CDR3 coding DNA: TGTGCCACCAGCAGAGATTTATCGACAGGGGGGAATTCACCCCTCCACTTT.

The chain has TRBV27 and TRBJ1-2; D uncertain. The germline CDR1 and CDR2 sequences are MNHEY and SMNVEV (reference sequence). This CDR3 has 16 amino acids. Between the trimmed V and J ends, which lost 0 bases and 3 bases, there was a span of 14 bases. The CDR3 region has the DNA TGTGCCAGCAGTTTATCAGTGGGCCCCCTTTACTATGGCTACACCTTC. Its translation: CASSLSVGPLYYGYTF.

The chain employs TRBV23-1 and TRBJ1-1; the D gene is possibly TRBD1 (6 bases). TRBV23-1 is reported as an ORF; its role is uncertain. Deletions cut 7 bases from V and 1 base from J, with 19 bases between. CDR3 length: 16 amino acids. The CDR3 nucleotides read TGCGCCAGCACTCCCCGAGGGAACAGGGAGAACACTGAAGCTTTCTTT. Translating it yields CASTPRGNRENTEAFF.

The J gene is TRBJ2-1, the V gene TRBV12-1; the table's D call of TRBD2 was not tested on the DNA. TRBV12-1 is a listed pseudogene. The CDR3 has 17 residues. This CDR3 reads CASSTPAASGDTSGQFF. The CDR3 coding sequence is TGTGCCAGCAGCACCCCCGCTGCGAGCGGAGATACTTCGGGGCAGTTCTTC.

The V gene is TRBV5-1, the J gene TRBJ1-2, with D unclear. CDR3 length: 15 amino acids. Germline CDR1 reads SGHRS; CDR2 reads YFSETQ. Between the trimmed V and J ends, which lost 0 bases and 3 bases, there was a span of 12 bases. This CDR3 reads CASSLAASTDYGYTF. The CDR3 region has the DNA TGCGCCAGCAGCTTGGCCGCATCAACAGACTATGGCTACACCTTC.

The rearrangement links TRBV6-4 to TRBJ2-1, with TRBD2 matching over 7 bases. The germline V gene encodes CDR1 MRHNA and CDR2 SNTAGT. Unmatched junction bases numbered 6, after V lost 0 bases and J lost 7 bases. This CDR3 is built from 15 residues. The CDR3 coding sequence is TGTGCCAGCAGTGACTCGTGGGGGGGTAGGAATGAGCAGTTCTTC. Encoded protein: CASSDSWGGRNEQFF.

V gene TRBV27 combines with J gene TRBJ2-2, with D possibly being TRBD1 (5 bases). The CDR3 covers 13 residues. From germline, CDR1 is MNHEY and CDR2 SMNVEV (reference sequence). Trimming pared 5 bases from V and 5 bases from J, leaving 9 bases between. CDR3 bases: TGTGCCAGCAGTAGACGACAGACCGGGGAGCTGTTTTTT. It translates to CASSRRQTGELFF.

CDR3 DNA: TGTGCCAGCAGCCTACGACTAGCGGGGGGTTCCTACGAGCAGTACTTC. The encoded protein is CASSLRLAGGSYEQYF. V gene TRBV11-2 combines with J gene TRBJ2-7; 13 positions match TRBD2. Trimming at V came to 5 bases and at J to 1 base, leaving 5 bases not matched to a gene. Germline V gives CDR1 SGHAT, CDR2 FQNNGV. This CDR3 contains 16 residues.

The chain uses TRBV6-5 and TRBJ1-1; D gene unclear. V was trimmed by 10 bases and J by 8 bases, leaving 20 bases between them. CDR3 length: 13 amino acids. Germline V lookup: CDR1 MNHEY, CDR2 SVGAGI. The CDR3 DNA reads as TGTGCCACCCAAGTAACCAATAGCGTCGAAGCTTTCTTT. Residues: CATQVTNSVEAFF.

The chain uses TRBV7-2 and TRBJ2-7, with D perhaps matching TRBD2 (6 bases). Per germline, CDR1 SGHTA and CDR2 FQGNSA. Trimming left V 2 bases short and J 0 bases short, with 14 bases between. The CDR3 runs 16 residues. This CDR3 reads CASSLRAGPSSYEQYF. The CDR3 DNA sequence: TGTGCCAGCAGCTTACGGGCGGGACCCAGCTCCTACGAGCAGTACTTC.